The rows below give T cell receptor beta chains drawn from one sample of a study of post-analysis software for immune sequencing data. One entry per CDR3 protein results from TCRdb running MiXCR on the PCR reads. The repertoire holds about 810,000 distinct CDR3 sequences, with under 70% as singletons. Sequencing was carried out using blood. The receptors originated from a girl aged 5-17 years with multiple sclerosis. Both conserved end residues are part of each CDR3. The order of the fields is clone size, V gene, J gene, D gene, CDR3 DNA, CDR3 protein. D genes are given only for firm matches. Not all rows give a size; the values are once, few, many and, for expanded clones, a class.

>.|TRBV29-1|TRBJ2-3|.
TGCAGCGTTGAAGGGGTCCTCACAGATACGCAGTATTTT
CSVEGVLTDTQYF
>.|TRBV6-2/TRBV6-3|TRBJ1-5|.
TGTGCCAGCAGTTACCCCGGGGTGCACAATCAGCCCCAGCATTTT
CASSYPGVHNQPQHF
>few|TRBV4-1|TRBJ1-2|.
TGCGCCAGCAGCCCACCCCCGGGACAAATCTATGGCTACACCTTC
CASSPPPGQIYGYTF
>.|TRBV7-3|TRBJ2-3|.
TGTGCCAGCAGCCGCCCAGGGGATACGCAGTATTTT
CASSRPGDTQYF
>few|TRBV29-1|TRBJ1-4|TRBD1
TGCAGCGTTCTGGACAGGCCACTAGGAAAACTGTTTTTT
CSVLDRPLGKLFF
>.|TRBV6-2/TRBV6-3|TRBJ2-7|.
TGTGCCAGCAGAAGGGCGGCAACTTCCTACGAGCAGTACTTC
CASRRAATSYEQYF
>few|TRBV29-1|TRBJ2-7|.
TGCAGCGTTCCCACACAGGGAGGCCACGAGCAGTACTTC
CSVPTQGGHEQYF
>.|TRBV7-9|TRBJ1-2|.
TGTGCCAGTGGGGAATATGGCTACACCTTC
CASGEYGYTF
>.|TRBV20-1|TRBJ1-5|.
TGCAGTGCTACCCCGGGGGCGATTAGCAATCAGCCCCAGCATTTT
CSATPGAISNQPQHF
>.|TRBV29-1|TRBJ1-1|.
TGCAGCGTTGAAGATATCCCGGGGGCCACTGAAGCTTTCTTT
CSVEDIPGATEAFF
>.|TRBV20-1|TRBJ2-1|.
TGCAGTGCACTCGGGACTCTCGCCTACAATGAGCAGTTCTTC
CSALGTLAYNEQFF
>.|TRBV7-8|TRBJ1-5|TRBD1
TGTGCCAGCAGCTTCGGACAGGTCGATCAGCCCCAGCATTTT
CASSFGQVDQPQHF
>.|TRBV27|TRBJ2-4|TRBD1
TGTGCCAGCAGTATACGGACAGGGATAAACATTCAGTACTTC
CASSIRTGINIQYF
>.|TRBV6-6|TRBJ2-1|.
TGTGCCAGCAAGCCCCTGGGACGCGAGGATACCAATGAGCAGTTCTTC
CASKPLGREDTNEQFF
>.|TRBV2|TRBJ2-1|.
TGTGCCAGCAGTGAAGTACAGTACAATGAGCAGTTCTTC
CASSEVQYNEQFF
>.|TRBV6-4|TRBJ2-2|.
TGTGCCAGCAGTGAAACAAACACCGGGGAGCTGTTTTTT
CASSETNTGELFF
>.|TRBV6-5|TRBJ2-5|.
TGTGCCAGCAGTTCCGTCGGCTTAGTGGAGTACTTC
CASSSVGLVEYF
>.|TRBV20-1|TRBJ2-3|.
TGCAGTGCTCCTTTAACACGACAGCGCCCCAACACAGATACGCAGTATTTT
CSAPLTRQRPNTDTQYF
>.|TRBV2|TRBJ2-7|TRBD1
TGTGCCAGCAGTAGGGGACAGGCTGGACCCTACGAGCAGTACTTC
CASSRGQAGPYEQYF
>.|TRBV5-1|TRBJ2-7|.
TGCGCCAGCAGCCCCAGGACTATCGGCGACGAGCAGTACTTC
CASSPRTIGDEQYF
>.|TRBV6-5|TRBJ2-5|TRBD2
TGTGCCAGCAGAACAACTAGCGGGATGGTAGAGACCCAGTACTTC
CASRTTSGMVETQYF
>.|TRBV5-1|TRBJ2-5|TRBD1
TGCGCCAGCAGCGCCCGGACAGGTATGAGTGGGGAGCAGTACTTC
CASSARTGMSGEQYF
>few|TRBV29-1|TRBJ2-3|.
TGCAGCGTTCAAAGCCGTTTCACAGATACGCAGTATTTT
CSVQSRFTDTQYF
>few|TRBV20-1|TRBJ2-7|TRBD2
TGCAGTGCTGTAAACGGACTAGCGGGAGGCGGTACGAGGAACGAGCAGTACTTC
CSAVNGLAGGGTRNEQYF
>.|TRBV20-1|TRBJ2-1|TRBD2
TGCAGTGCTAGATCTCAGAGGACTAGCGGGGGAGGCTACAATGAGCAGTTCTTC
CSARSQRTSGGGYNEQFF
>few|TRBV7-2|TRBJ1-5|TRBD1
TGTGCCAGCAGCCTCACAGGGGGAGAACAGCCCCAGCATTTT
CASSLTGGEQPQHF
>.|TRBV7-9|TRBJ2-7|.
TGTGCCAGCAACACAGCAGGGGCCTACGAGCAGTACTTC
CASNTAGAYEQYF
>.|TRBV20-1|TRBJ2-5|.
TGCAGTGCTAGAGATCTGAGGGGTATAGAGACCCAGTACTTC
CSARDLRGIETQYF
>.|TRBV5-1|TRBJ2-7|TRBD1
TGCGCCAGCAGCGCGGTACAGGGGGCTCGCCCCTCCTACGAGCAGTACTTC
CASSAVQGARPSYEQYF